Following are 32 T cell receptor beta chains from one sample sequenced in a study of T cells in Graves' hyperthyroidism and ophthalmopathy. TCR beta CDR3 region amplification was performed from RNA transcripts. The primer set for the first-round RT-PCR of the TCR CDR3 was HTBI. TCRdb called the multiplex PCR reads again in MiXCR, with one record for every CDR3 protein. The sample includes 250,000 to 300,000 distinct CDR3 sequences, approximately 18% of them seen just once. The sequencing sample was made of blood. The receptors come from a man in his forties or fifties with Graves' ophthalmopathy.

The V and J genes are TRBV20-1 and TRBJ2-5, with TRBD2 matching 7 bases. V lost 3 bases, J lost 1 base, and 5 bases stayed unmatched. Germline values: CDR1 DFQATT, CDR2 SNEGSKA (reference sequence). This CDR3 contains 14 residues. The CDR3 spells CSASFAGVQETQYF. CDR3 in DNA: TGCAGTGCTAGCTTCGCGGGGGTCCAAGAGACCCAGTACTTC.

J is TRBJ2-3 and V is TRBV27, with TRBD2 matching over 12 bases. The CDR3 spans 16 residues. CDR1 is MNHEY and CDR2 is SMNVEV in the germline V gene (reference sequence). With 3 bases clipped from V and 3 bases from J, the junction kept 4 bases outside the gene matches. This CDR3 is CASSFSGLAGTDTQYF. CDR3 DNA: TGTGCCAGCAGTTTTTCCGGACTAGCGGGAACAGATACGCAGTATTTT.

The chain is built from TRBV2 and TRBJ2-7, with D uncertain. V dropped 4 bases and J dropped 2 bases, with 15 bases sitting between them. Germline lookup yields CDR1 SNHLY and CDR2 FYNNEI. The CDR3 has 15 residues. The CDR3 region has the DNA TGTGCCAGCAGTGGCATGAGACAAGGAGCCTACGAGCAGTACTTC. Translating it yields CASSGMRQGAYEQYF. Full variable domain (remainder filled in from reference TRBV2 and TRBJ2-7): EPEVTQTPSHQVTQMGQEVILRCVPISNHLYFYWYRQILGQKVEFLVSFYNNEISEKSEIFDDQFSVERPDGSNFTLKIRSTKLEDSAMYFCASSGMRQGAYEQYFGPGTRLTVT.

This chain connects TRBV11-2 to TRBJ2-5; no clear D gene. The CDR3 spans 13 residues. CDR1 SGHAT and CDR2 FQNNGV come from the germline V gene. Trimming shortened V by 5 bases and J by 0 bases, and 7 bases separated the two germline ends. Here the CDR3 reads CASSPTNQETQYF. The CDR3 bases are TGTGCCAGCAGCCCAACGAACCAAGAGACCCAGTACTTC.

V gene TRBV7-9 combines with J gene TRBJ1-5, with TRBD1 as a possible D gene (6 bases). The V end was cut by 5 bases, the J end by 6 bases, with 11 bases between. Germline assignment: CDR1 SEHNR and CDR2 FQNEAQ (reference sequence). CDR3 size: 13 residues. The CDR3 spells CASSPGASQPQHF. CDR3 DNA sequence: TGTGCCAGCAGCCCAGGGGCTTCTCAGCCCCAGCATTTT. The variable domain in full, with the rest retrieved from reference TRBV7-9 and TRBJ1-5, is DTGVSQNPRHKITKRGQNVTFRCDPISEHNRLYWYRQTLGQGPEFLTYFQNEAQLEKSRLLSDRFSAERPKGSFSTLEIQRTEQGDSAMYLCASSPGASQPQHFGDGTRLSIL.

This clonotype was counted at least ten times. The chain joins TRBV20-1 to TRBJ2-3, with TRBD1 as a possible D gene (5 bases). Trimming stripped 5 bases from V and 2 bases from J, with 11 bases between. The length of the CDR3 is 13 residues. Germline V gives CDR1 DFQATT, CDR2 SNEGSKA (reference sequence). The CDR3: CSALDSNTDTQYF. The CDR3 nucleotides read TGCAGTGCTCTCGACAGCAACACAGATACGCAGTATTTT.

There are many counts of this clonotype. CDR3: CASSISAATYEQYF. The DNA of the CDR3 is TGCGCCAGCAGCATCTCGGCGGCGACCTACGAGCAGTACTTC. The J gene is TRBJ2-7, the V gene TRBV5-1; D remains ambiguous. The V gene lost 4 bases and the J gene lost 2 bases, with 13 bases spanning the gap. CDR3 length equals 14 residues. Germline loops: CDR1 SGHRS, CDR2 YFSETQ.

This clonotype was found many times. The chain links TRBV20-1 to TRBJ2-7; the D is unclear. V shed 2 bases and J shed 4 bases, with 9 bases lying between them. Germline values: CDR1 DFQATT, CDR2 SNEGSKA (reference sequence). The CDR3 loop spans 12 amino acids. The CDR3 bases are TGCAGTGCTAGATCCGACATGTACGAGCAGTACTTC. It translates to CSARSDMYEQYF.

This clonotype showed up many times. The chain carries TRBV11-2 and TRBJ1-2, with 7 bases lining up with TRBD1. V lost 4 bases and J lost 5; bases outside the gene matches: 4. Germline CDR1 SGHAT, CDR2 FQNNGV. The CDR3 loop spans 13 amino acids. This CDR3 reads CASSSDRDYGYTF. CDR3 DNA: TGTGCCAGCAGCTCCGACAGGGATTATGGCTACACCTTC.

This chain's CDR3 is CASSPWTWESSYNEQFF. The CDR3 coding sequence is TGCGCCAGCAGCCCGTGGACGTGGGAGTCATCCTACAATGAGCAGTTCTTC. The chain links TRBV4-1 to TRBJ2-1; D is possibly TRBD2 (5 bases). The germline gives CDR1 MGHRA, CDR2 YSYEKL. V was pared by 4 bases and J by 1 base, with 17 bases between. The CDR3 loop spans 17 amino acids.

This clonotype has ten or more counts. The chain joins TRBV12-3 or TRBV12-4 to TRBJ2-7; 7 nucleotides line up with TRBD2. CDR3 length equals 16 residues. Losses at the gene ends were 6 bases for V and 4 bases for J; bases not matched to a gene: 15. The CDR3 region has the DNA TGTGCCAGCAGCCTATCCGGAGCTAGCGGATATTACGAGCAGTACTTC. Translating gives CASSLSGASGYYEQYF.

This clonotype was seen more than once but under ten times. The chain joins TRBV10-3 to TRBJ2-7; a weak D match, TRBD2 (5 bases). This CDR3 contains 14 residues. V dropped 4 bases and J dropped 2 bases, with 12 bases sitting between them. The germline CDR1 and CDR2 sequences are ENHRY and SYGVKD. The CDR3 coding sequence is TGTGCCATCAGTGTAGCGACGGGCGCCTACGAGCAGTACTTC. Its protein product is CAISVATGAYEQYF.

CDR3: CASSYSSGSFYNEQFF. The CDR3 coding sequence is TGTGCCAGCAGTTACTCTAGCGGGAGTTTTTACAATGAGCAGTTCTTC. The genes are TRBV6-6 and TRBJ2-1; 9 positions match TRBD2. Germline assignment: CDR1 MNHNY and CDR2 SVGAGI (reference sequence). The ends lost 0 bases at V and 4 bases at J; junction bases unmatched: 4. This CDR3 is built from 16 residues.

This clonotype was detected only a few times. A much larger clone lies one base from this, so it may be a read error. V usage is TRBV2 and J usage is TRBJ1-1; 8 positions match TRBD1. This CDR3 comprises 13 residues. Germline trimming cut 8 bases from V and 4 bases from J; bases unmatched to any gene: 6. The germline V gene has CDR1 SNHLY and CDR2 FYNNEI. The CDR3 DNA reads TGTGCCAGCGCCGGACAGGGCAGCACTGAAGCTTTCTTT. As protein: CASAGQGSTEAFF.

This clonotype was seen only a few times. The chain uses TRBV20-1 and TRBJ1-5, with D hard to call. Germline V gives CDR1 DFQATT, CDR2 SNEGSKA (reference sequence). The CDR3 runs to 11 residues. Trimming left V 1 base short and J 5 bases short, with 3 bases between. CDR3 sequence: CSARGDQPQHF. In DNA form, the CDR3 reads TGCAGTGCTAGAGGGGATCAGCCCCAGCATTTT.

Ten or more counts support this clonotype. The chain recombines TRBV7-8 with TRBJ2-1, with 8 nucleotides matching TRBD1. The CDR3 loop spans 14 amino acids. The germline V gene encodes CDR1 SGHVS and CDR2 FQNEAQ. The V segment lost 5 bases and the J segment 7 bases; nucleotides outside the gene matches: 7. CDR3 region: CASSHLDRGNEQFF. DNA for the CDR3: TGTGCCAGCAGCCATCTAGACAGGGGAAATGAGCAGTTCTTC.

This clonotype has ten or more counts. V is TRBV5-1 and J is TRBJ1-2; 7 bases line up with TRBD1. This CDR3 spans 16 amino acids. Germline CDR1 is SGHRS and CDR2 is YFSETQ. The V and J ends lost 0 bases and 2 bases, in that order; junction bases with no gene match: 7. The CDR3 DNA sequence: TGCGCCAGCAGCTTGGGGGATTGGGGACAGAACTATGGCTACACCTTC. Protein product: CASSLGDWGQNYGYTF.

V usage is TRBV19 and J usage is TRBJ1-5; D is uncertain. Germline CDR1 and CDR2: LNHDA and SQIVND (reference sequence). The CDR3 contains 15 residues. Trimming removed 3 bases from V and 4 bases from J, with 13 bases in between. The CDR3 region is CASSIMVRGNQPQHF. The CDR3 DNA reads as TGTGCCAGTAGTATTATGGTTCGAGGGAATCAGCCCCAGCATTTT.

The J gene is TRBJ1-1, the V gene TRBV5-5, with D unresolved. The V gene's germline CDR1 is SGHKS and CDR2 YYEKEE (reference sequence). The CDR3 is made up of 13 amino acids. The V and J ends lost 4 bases and 3 bases respectively, with 10 bases between them. The CDR3 DNA reads TGTGCCAGCAGCCCGCGATCGGACACTGAAGCTTTCTTT. It codes for CASSPRSDTEAFF. Full variable domain (outside the CDR3, taken from reference TRBV5-5 and TRBJ1-1): DAGVTQSPTHLIKTRGQQVTLRCSPISGHKSVSWYQQVLGQGPQFIFQYYEKEERGRGNFPDRFSARQFPNYSSELNVNALLLGDSALYLCASSPRSDTEAFFGQGTRLTVV.

This clonotype has a count of ten or more. The CDR3 bases are TGCAGTGCTAGAGAGCGGAATGAGCAGTTCTTC. Encoded protein: CSARERNEQFF. This chain connects TRBV20-1 to TRBJ2-1; no firm D call. Germline CDR1 reads DFQATT; CDR2 reads SNEGSKA (reference sequence). This CDR3 contains 11 residues. With 0 bases removed from V and 7 bases from J, the gap between germline ends came to 4 bases.

This clonotype was detected many times. This rearrangement joins TRBV10-3 to TRBJ2-7, with 7 bases lining up with TRBD2. Germline CDR1 reads ENHRY; CDR2 reads SYGVKD. This CDR3 region has 14 residues. V lost 2 bases, J lost 7 bases, and 8 bases stayed unmatched. In DNA form, the CDR3 reads TGTGCCATCAGTGAGAGGGCGGGAGTAGGTGAGCAGTACTTC. It specifies CAISERAGVGEQYF.

This sequence joins TRBV14 and TRBJ1-1, with D possibly TRBD1 on 5 matching bases. The CDR3 spans 14 residues. Trimming took 1 base from V and 8 from J, leaving 14 bases between them. In germline, CDR1 is SGHDN, CDR2 FVKESK. The chain's CDR3 is CASSQVSNGGEAFF. In DNA form, the CDR3 reads TGTGCCAGCAGCCAAGTTAGCAATGGGGGGGAAGCTTTCTTT.

This chain uses TRBV6-1 with TRBJ2-3, with D perhaps matching TRBD2 (6 bases). Germline CDR1 MNHNS, CDR2 SASEGT. The CDR3 contains 11 residues. Trimming cost V 4 bases and J 12 bases, with 11 bases left between them. In DNA form, the CDR3 reads TGTGCCAGCAGTGCCGGGGGTCCCCAGTATTTT. As protein: CASSAGGPQYF.

The chain employs TRBV7-9 and TRBJ1-2, with D perhaps TRBD1 (5 bases). CDR1 is SEHNR and CDR2 is FQNEAQ in the germline V gene (reference sequence). CDR3 size: 13 residues. V was trimmed by 4 bases and J by 6 bases, leaving 12 bases between them. CDR3 region: CASSSQGSDGYTF. CDR3 sequence (DNA): TGTGCCAGCAGCTCCCAGGGAAGCGATGGCTACACCTTC.

This clonotype has more than one count but fewer than ten. This chain uses TRBV20-1 with TRBJ2-1; no clear D. The CDR3 is 13 amino acids. Germline assignment: CDR1 DFQATT and CDR2 SNEGSKA (reference sequence). The CDR3 bases are TGCAGCGGGCGCCGGGTGTCCTACAATGAGCAGTTCTTC. It translates to CSGRRVSYNEQFF.

This clonotype appeared many times. The chain employs TRBV7-3 and TRBJ2-3, with TRBD1 identical over 9 bases. This CDR3 has 17 residues. Looked up from germline, CDR1 is SGHTA and CDR2 is FQGTGA. J was trimmed by 2 bases and V by 0 bases; bases with no gene match: 6. CDR3 loop: CASSLTGGQGITDTQYF. The CDR3 coding sequence is TGTGCCAGCAGCTTAACGGGAGGACAGGGGATCACAGATACGCAGTATTTT.

The sample holds many counts of this clonotype. V is TRBV11-2 and J is TRBJ2-2, with 7 bases aligning to TRBD2. CDR3 size: 17 residues. Germline CDR1 is SGHAT and CDR2 is FQNNGV. The J segment lost 6 bases and the V segment lost 4 bases, leaving 14 bases of the junction unmatched. This chain's CDR3 is CASSSIRLARRPGELFF. The CDR3 nucleotides are TGTGCCAGCAGCTCAATAAGACTAGCACGGCGACCCGGGGAGCTGTTTTTT. The full variable domain, its missing parts supplied by reference TRBV11-2 and TRBJ2-2, is EAGVAQSPRYKIIEKRQSVAFWCNPISGHATLYWYQQILGQGPKLLIQFQNNGVVDDSQLPKDRFSAERLKGVDSTLKIQPAKLEDSAVYLCASSSIRLARRPGELFFGEGSRLTVL.

This clonotype was observed at least ten times. The rearrangement links TRBV11-3 to TRBJ2-1, with a weak D call TRBD1 (6 bases). The CDR3 spans 16 residues. CDR1 and CDR2 (germline): SGHNT, YENEEA. V shed 3 bases and J shed 5 bases, with 17 bases lying between them. The CDR3 region has the DNA TGTGCCAGCAGCTTGGACAGCTCCTCTGCTAACAATGAGCAGTTCTTC. Translated, it gives CASSLDSSSANNEQFF.

This clonotype was detected once. Possible read error: a much larger clone is one base away. The J gene is TRBJ1-2, the V gene TRBV2; TRBD1 agrees at 10 bases. With V trimmed by 8 bases and J by 4 bases, 10 bases remained unmatched. There are 15 residues in the CDR3. From germline, CDR1 is SNHLY and CDR2 FYNNEI. The chain's CDR3 is CASLKEGQGSYGYTF. Here the CDR3 DNA reads TGTGCCAGCCTCAAGGAGGGACAGGGGAGCTATGGCTACACCTTC.

This clonotype was seen more than once but under ten times. The chain couples TRBV7-9 to TRBJ2-7, with 11 bases matching TRBD1. The J segment lost 4 bases and the V segment lost 0 bases, leaving 11 bases of the junction unmatched. In germline, CDR1 is SEHNR, CDR2 FQNEAQ (reference sequence). This CDR3 has 18 amino acids. The CDR3 coding sequence is TGTGCCAGCAGCTTAGCGGCTGCAGCGGGGACAGGGGGGTACGAGCAGTACTTC. Protein: CASSLAAAAGTGGYEQYF.

This clonotype was counted many times. The genes are TRBV11-3 and TRBJ2-7; no clear D gene. This CDR3 has 12 amino acids. V was clipped by 6 bases and J by 6 bases, with 12 bases between them. Germline values: CDR1 SGHNT, CDR2 YENEEA. The CDR3 sequence: CASSEEGLEQYF. The DNA for the CDR3 is TGTGCCAGCAGTGAAGAAGGGCTCGAGCAGTACTTC.

This clonotype was seen only once. Compared with germline, one end of the junction differs, possibly owing to a read error. V gene TRBV19 combines with J gene TRBJ2-7, with D possibly being TRBD2 (5 bases). This CDR3 spans 12 amino acids. The germline gives CDR1 LNHDA, CDR2 SQIVND (reference sequence). CDR3: CASSRPPGEQYF. The CDR3 coding sequence is TGCGCCAGTAGTCGGCCCCCGGGGGAGCAGTACTTC.